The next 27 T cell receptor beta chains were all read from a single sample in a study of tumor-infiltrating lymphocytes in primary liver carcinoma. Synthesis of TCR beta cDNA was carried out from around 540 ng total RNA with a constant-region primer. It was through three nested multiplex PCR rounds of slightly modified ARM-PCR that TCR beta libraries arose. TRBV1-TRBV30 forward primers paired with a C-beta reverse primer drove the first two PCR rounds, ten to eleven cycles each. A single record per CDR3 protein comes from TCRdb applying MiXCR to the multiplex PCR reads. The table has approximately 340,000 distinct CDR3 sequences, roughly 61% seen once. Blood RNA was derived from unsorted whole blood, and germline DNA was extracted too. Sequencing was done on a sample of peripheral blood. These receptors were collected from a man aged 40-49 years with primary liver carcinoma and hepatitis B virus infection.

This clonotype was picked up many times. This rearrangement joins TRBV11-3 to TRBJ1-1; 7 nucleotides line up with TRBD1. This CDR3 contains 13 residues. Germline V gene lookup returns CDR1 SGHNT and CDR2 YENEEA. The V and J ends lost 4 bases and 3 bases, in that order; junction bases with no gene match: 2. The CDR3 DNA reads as TGTGCCAGCAGCTACACAGGGGACACTGAAGCTTTCTTT. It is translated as CASSYTGDTEAFF.

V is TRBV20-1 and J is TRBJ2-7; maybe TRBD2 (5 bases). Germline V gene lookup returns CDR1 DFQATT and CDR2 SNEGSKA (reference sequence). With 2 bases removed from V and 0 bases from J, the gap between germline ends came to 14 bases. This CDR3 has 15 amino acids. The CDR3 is CSARTLGEGSYEQYF. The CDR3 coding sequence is TGCAGTGCTAGAACGTTAGGAGAGGGCTCCTACGAGCAGTACTTC.

CDR3 region: CASSPIRETQYF. CDR3 coding DNA: TGTGCCAGCAGCCCGATTCGAGAGACCCAGTACTTC. The rearrangement joins TRBV5-4 to TRBJ2-5; D not resolved. Germline lookup yields CDR1 SGHNT and CDR2 YYREEE (reference sequence). V lost 4 bases and J lost 4, with 8 bases in between. This CDR3 is built from 12 residues.

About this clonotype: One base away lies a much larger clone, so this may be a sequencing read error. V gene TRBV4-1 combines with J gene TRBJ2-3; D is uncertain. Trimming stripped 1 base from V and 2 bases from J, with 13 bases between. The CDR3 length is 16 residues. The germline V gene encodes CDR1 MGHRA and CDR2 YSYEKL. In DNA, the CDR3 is TGCGCCAGCAGCCAAGGAAGCACCCCGAACACAGATACGCAGTATTTT. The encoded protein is CASSQGSTPNTDTQYF.

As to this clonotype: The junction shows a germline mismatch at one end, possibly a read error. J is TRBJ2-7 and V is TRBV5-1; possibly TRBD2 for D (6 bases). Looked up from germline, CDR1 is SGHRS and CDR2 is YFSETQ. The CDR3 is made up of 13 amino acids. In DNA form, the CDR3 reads TGCACCAGCAGCTTGGCGGCGGAGGGGGAGCAGTACTTC. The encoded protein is CTSSLAAEGEQYF.

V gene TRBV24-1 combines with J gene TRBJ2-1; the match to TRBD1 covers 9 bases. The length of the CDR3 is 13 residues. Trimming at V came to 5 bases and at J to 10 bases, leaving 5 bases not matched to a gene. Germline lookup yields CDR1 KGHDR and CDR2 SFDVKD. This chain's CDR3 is CATSVNRGLEQFF. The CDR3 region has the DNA TGTGCCACCAGTGTGAACAGGGGGCTGGAGCAGTTCTTC.

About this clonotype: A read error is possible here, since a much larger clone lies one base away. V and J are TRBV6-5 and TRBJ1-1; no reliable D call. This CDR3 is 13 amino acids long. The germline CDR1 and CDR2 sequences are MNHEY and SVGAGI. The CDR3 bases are TGTGCCAGAAGTTACGGGGAGAGGGCCGAAGCTTTCTTT. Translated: CARSYGERAEAFF.

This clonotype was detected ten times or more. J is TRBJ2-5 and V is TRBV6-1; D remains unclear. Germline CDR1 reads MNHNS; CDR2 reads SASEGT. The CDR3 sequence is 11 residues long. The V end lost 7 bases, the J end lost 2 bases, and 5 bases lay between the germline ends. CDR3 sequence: CASTEQETQYF. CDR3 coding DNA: TGTGCCAGCACAGAACAAGAGACCCAGTACTTC.

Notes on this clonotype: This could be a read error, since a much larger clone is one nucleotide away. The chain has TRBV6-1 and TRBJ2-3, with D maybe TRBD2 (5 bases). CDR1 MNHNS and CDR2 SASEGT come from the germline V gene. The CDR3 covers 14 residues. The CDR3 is CASIGRASTNTQYF. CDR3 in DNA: TGTGCCAGCATCGGGCGGGCTTCCACAAATACGCAGTATTTT.

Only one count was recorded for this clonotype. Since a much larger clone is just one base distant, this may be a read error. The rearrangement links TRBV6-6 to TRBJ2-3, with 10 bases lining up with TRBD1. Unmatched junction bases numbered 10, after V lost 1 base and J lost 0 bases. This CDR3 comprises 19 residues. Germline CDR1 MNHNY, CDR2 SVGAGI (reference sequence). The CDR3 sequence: CASSYLGTGEQDSTDTQYF. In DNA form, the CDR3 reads TGTGCCAGCAGTTACTTAGGGACAGGGGAACAGGATAGCACAGATACGCAGTATTTT.

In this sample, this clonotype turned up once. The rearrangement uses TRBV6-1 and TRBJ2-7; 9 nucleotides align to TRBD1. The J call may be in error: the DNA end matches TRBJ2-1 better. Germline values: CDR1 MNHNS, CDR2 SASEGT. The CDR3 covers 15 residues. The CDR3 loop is CASSETGTGLSEQFF. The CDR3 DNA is TGTGCCAGCAGTGAAACTGGGACAGGGCTTAGCGAGCAGTTCTTC.

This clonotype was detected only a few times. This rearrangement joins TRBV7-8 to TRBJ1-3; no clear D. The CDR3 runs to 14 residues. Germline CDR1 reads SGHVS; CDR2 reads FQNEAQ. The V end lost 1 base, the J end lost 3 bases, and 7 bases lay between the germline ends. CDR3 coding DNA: TGTGCCAGCAGCTTAGGGTCAAATGGAAACACCATATATTTT. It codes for CASSLGSNGNTIYF.

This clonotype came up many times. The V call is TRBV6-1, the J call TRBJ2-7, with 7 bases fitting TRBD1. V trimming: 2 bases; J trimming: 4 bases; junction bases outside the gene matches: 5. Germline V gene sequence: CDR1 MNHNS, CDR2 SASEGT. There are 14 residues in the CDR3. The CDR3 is CASSESVTGYEQYF. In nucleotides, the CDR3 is TGTGCCAGCAGTGAATCGGTGACAGGGTACGAGCAGTACTTC.

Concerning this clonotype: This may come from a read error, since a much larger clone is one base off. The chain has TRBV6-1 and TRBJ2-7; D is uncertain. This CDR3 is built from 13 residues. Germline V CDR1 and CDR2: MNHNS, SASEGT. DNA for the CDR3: TGTGCCAGCAAGGTCGGGCTAGTCTACGATCAGTACTTC. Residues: CASKVGLVYDQYF.

Here the CDR3 DNA reads TGCGCCAGCAGCCAAGATGACAGGGGGCCAGGGGAGAAGTACTTC. Translation: CASSQDDRGPGEKYF. J is TRBJ2-7 and V is TRBV4-3; 10 bases are a match to TRBD1. Germline trimming cut 0 bases from V and 11 bases from J; bases unmatched to any gene: 10. The CDR3 consists of 15 residues. Germline CDR1 is LGHNA and CDR2 is YSLEER.

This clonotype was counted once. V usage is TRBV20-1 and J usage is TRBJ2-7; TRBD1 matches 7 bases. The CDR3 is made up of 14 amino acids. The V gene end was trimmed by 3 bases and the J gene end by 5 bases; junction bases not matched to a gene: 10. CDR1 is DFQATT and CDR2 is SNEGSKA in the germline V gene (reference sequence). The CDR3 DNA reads TGCAGTGCTAGTCTGGTGACAGGGATCAACGAGCAGTACTTC. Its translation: CSASLVTGINEQYF.

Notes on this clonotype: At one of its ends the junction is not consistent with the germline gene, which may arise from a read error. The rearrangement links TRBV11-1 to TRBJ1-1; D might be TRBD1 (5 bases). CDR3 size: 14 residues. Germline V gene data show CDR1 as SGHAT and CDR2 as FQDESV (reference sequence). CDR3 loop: CACSFGGTNIEAFF. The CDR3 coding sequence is TGTGCCTGCAGCTTCGGGGGAACGAACATTGAAGCTTTCTTT.

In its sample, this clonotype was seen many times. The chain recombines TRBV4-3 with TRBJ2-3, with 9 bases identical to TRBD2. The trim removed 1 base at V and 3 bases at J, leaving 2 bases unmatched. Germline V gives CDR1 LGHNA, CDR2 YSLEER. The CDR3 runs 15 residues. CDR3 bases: TGCGCCAGCAGCCAAGGGGCGGGAGGGACAGATACGCAGTATTTT. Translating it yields CASSQGAGGTDTQYF.

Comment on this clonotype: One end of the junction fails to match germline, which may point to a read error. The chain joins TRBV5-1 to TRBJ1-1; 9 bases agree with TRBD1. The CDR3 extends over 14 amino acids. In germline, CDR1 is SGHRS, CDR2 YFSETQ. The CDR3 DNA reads TGCGCCAACAGCTCGGGACAGGGGAACACTGAAGCTTTCTTT. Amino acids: CANSSGQGNTEAFF. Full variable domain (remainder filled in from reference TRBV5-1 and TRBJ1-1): KAGVTQTPRYLIKTRGQQVTLSCSPISGHRSVSWYQQTPGQGLQFLFEYFSETQRNKGNFPGRFSGRQFSNSRSEMNVSTLELGDSALYLCANSSGQGNTEAFFGQGTRLTVV.

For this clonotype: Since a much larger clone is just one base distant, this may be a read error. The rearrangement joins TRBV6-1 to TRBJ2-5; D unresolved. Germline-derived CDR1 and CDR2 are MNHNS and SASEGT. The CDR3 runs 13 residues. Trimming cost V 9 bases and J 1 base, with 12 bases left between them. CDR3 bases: TGTGCCAGACGTCGAACTCTCCAAGAGACCCAGTACTTC. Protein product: CARRRTLQETQYF.

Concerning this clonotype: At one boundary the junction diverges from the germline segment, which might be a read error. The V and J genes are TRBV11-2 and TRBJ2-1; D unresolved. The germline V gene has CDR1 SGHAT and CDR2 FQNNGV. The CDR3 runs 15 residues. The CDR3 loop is CASSLDLGYYNEQLF. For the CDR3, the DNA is TGTGCCAGCAGTTTAGATTTGGGATACTACAATGAGCAGCTCTTC.

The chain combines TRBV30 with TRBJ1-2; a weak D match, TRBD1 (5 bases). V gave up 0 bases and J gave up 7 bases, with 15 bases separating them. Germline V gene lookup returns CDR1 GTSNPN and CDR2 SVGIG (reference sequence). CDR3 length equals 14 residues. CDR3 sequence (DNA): TGTGCCTGGAGTGTGACGCTGCAGGGAGGTGGCTACACCTTC. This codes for CAWSVTLQGGGYTF.

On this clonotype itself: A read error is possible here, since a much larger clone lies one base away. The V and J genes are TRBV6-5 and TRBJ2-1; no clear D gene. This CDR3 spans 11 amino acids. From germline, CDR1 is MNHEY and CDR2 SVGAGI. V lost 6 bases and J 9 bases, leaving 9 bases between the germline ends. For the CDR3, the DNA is TGTGCCAGCAGCTCCATCGGTGAGCAGTTCTTC. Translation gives CASSSIGEQFF.

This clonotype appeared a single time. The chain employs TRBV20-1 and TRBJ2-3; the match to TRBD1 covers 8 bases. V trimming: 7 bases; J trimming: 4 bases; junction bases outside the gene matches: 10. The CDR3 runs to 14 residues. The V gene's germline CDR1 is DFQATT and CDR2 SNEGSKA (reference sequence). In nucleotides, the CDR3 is TGCAGTGGACGGACAGGGAAGAAATCAGATACGCAGTATTTT. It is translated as CSGRTGKKSDTQYF.

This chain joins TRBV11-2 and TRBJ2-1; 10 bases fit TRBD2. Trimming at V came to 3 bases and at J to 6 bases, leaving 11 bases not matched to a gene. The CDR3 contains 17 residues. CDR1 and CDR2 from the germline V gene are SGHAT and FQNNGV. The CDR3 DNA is TGTGCCAGCAGCTTGGGTACTAGCGGGATGTCCCCCAATGAGCAGTTCTTC. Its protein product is CASSLGTSGMSPNEQFF.

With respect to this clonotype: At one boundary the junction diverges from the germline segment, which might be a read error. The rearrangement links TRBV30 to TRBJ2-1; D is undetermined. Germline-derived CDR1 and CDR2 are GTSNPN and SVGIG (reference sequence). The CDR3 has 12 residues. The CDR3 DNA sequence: TGTACCTGGACGGGCCTAAGCAATGAGCAGTTCTTC. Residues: CTWTGLSNEQFF.

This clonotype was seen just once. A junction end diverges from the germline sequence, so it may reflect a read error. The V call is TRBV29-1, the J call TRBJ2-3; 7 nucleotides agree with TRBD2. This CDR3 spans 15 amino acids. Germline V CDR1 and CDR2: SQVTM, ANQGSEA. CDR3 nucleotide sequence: TGTAGCGCTGAGGCTAGCGGAACAGACACAGATTCGCAGTATTTT. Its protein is CSAEASGTDTDSQYF.